This T cell receptor (beta chain) was observed in a study of shared clonotypes between healthy human individuals. Study-wide background: A donor's plate count was three for CD4 naive and three for CD4 memory; CD8 naive had two and CD8 memory one. General study results and limits: Incomplete sequencing of sorted subsets was indicated by rarefaction despite large depth. Non-shared clonotypes displayed generation probabilities falling below those of clonotypes present in all four donors.

Comments on this clone: The antigen remains unidentified.

Per the original methods: ImmunoSEQ only sent back junction sequences with no quality scores, so filtering was done differently. The assay was immunoSEQ multiplex PCR, and TCRdb's table has in-frame clones only and misses some. The V and J calls and clone size come from that table; D and trimming were worked out from the DNA. The table lists roughly 2,000,000 clones, about 94% of them singletons. Naive CD8 cells comprised CD45RO-negative, CCR7-positively selected cells, excluding terminally differentiated effector memory CD45RA+ cells. The CDR3 contains 15 residues. Per germline, CDR1 SGHVS and CDR2 FNYEAQ. V lost 5 bases and J lost 5, with 16 bases in between.

This receptor was obtained from a man in his late teens or twenties in good health. Some clones in this sample may be carry-over from other donors' samples. The V call is TRBV7-6, the J call TRBJ2-1; possibly TRBD2 for D (6 bases). The sequencing sample was made of naive CD8+ T cells from PBMCs. The DNA for the CDR3 is TGTGCCAGCAGCGAGCTAGCGATAGAGGACAATGAGCAGTTCTTC. Translation: CASSELAIEDNEQFF.